This record looks at one T cell receptor (beta chain) sequence and its context. The data originate from a study of cytomegalovirus exposure and HLA in healthy donors. At the level of the study: The 130 or so validation repertoires and the approximately 640 first-cohort repertoires shared a platform, a later analysis reported.

Generated by immunoSEQ multiplex PCR, the TCRdb table keeps only in-frame clones and is missing some. The sample consists of about 220,000 clones, around 87% of them appearing once. Sequenced: PBMCs. This clonotype originated in a man aged 18 to 30 in good health and CMV-seronegative.

CDR3 nucleotide sequence: TGTGCCGGAGATAGCGGGATCTACAATGAGCAGTTCTTC. Protein: CAGDSGIYNEQFF. V and J are TRBV7-9 and TRBJ2-1; TRBD2 matches 8 bases. Trimming at V came to 11 bases and at J to 3 bases, leaving 6 bases not matched to a gene. The CDR3 consists of 13 residues. Germline CDR1 is SEHNR and CDR2 is FQNEAQ (reference sequence). The variable domain in full, with the rest retrieved from reference TRBV7-9 and TRBJ2-1, is DTGVSQNPRHKITKRGQNVTFRCDPISEHNRLYWYRQTLGQGPEFLTYFQNEAQLEKSRLLSDRFSAERPKGSFSTLEIQRTEQGDSAMYLCAGDSGIYNEQFFGPGTRLTVL.